This entry lists 16 T cell receptor beta chains sequenced from one sample in a study of OX40 agonist ivuxolimab in advanced cancers. TCRdb's table, derived via immunoSEQ multiplex PCR, lists solely in-frame clones and lacks some. Seen here are tens of thousands of clones, 85% to 95% observed once, and the top ten hold 5.9%. The sequenced sample was CD4+ or CD8+ T cells sorted from blood, obtained in a trial of the OX40 agonist ivuxolimab. The receptor source for this set is an adult with an advanced solid tumor such as melanoma, head and neck, liver or kidney cancer.

The chain links TRBV7-8 to TRBJ1-1, with a weak D call TRBD1 (5 bases). Per germline, CDR1 SGHVS and CDR2 FQNEAQ. Trimming took off 4 bases at V and 4 bases at J, with 16 bases between the two ends. The CDR3 is 15 residues long. CDR3 sequence (DNA): TGTGCCAGCAGCTCCGCCCCCGGGGCGGGCACTGAAGCTTTCTTT. This sequence encodes CASSSAPGAGTEAFF. The full variable domain, completed using reference TRBV7-8 and TRBJ1-1, is GAGVSQSPRYKVAKRGQDVALRCDPISGHVSLFWYQQALGQGPEFLTYFQNEAQLDKSGLPSDRFFAERPEGSVSTLKIQRTQQEDSAVYLCASSSAPGAGTEAFFGQGTRLTVV.

The rearrangement links TRBV9 to TRBJ1-1; possibly TRBD1 for D (5 bases). Germline lookup yields CDR1 SGDLS and CDR2 YYNGEE. The length of the CDR3 is 18 residues. V lost 3 bases and J lost 6, with 27 bases in between. The CDR3, as DNA: TGTGCCAGCAGCGCGCCGGACACATCCCAAGTAGGGATCGCTGAAGCTTTCTTT. This codes for CASSAPDTSQVGIAEAFF.

The V call is TRBV19, the J call TRBJ1-5, with D tentatively TRBD1 (5 bases). V was trimmed by 3 bases and J by 2 bases, leaving 11 bases between them. The V gene's germline CDR1 is LNHDA and CDR2 SQIVND (reference sequence). The CDR3 spans 15 residues. The CDR3 region has the DNA TGTGCCAGTAGTATCACACAGGCAGGCAATCAGCCCCAGCATTTT. It encodes CASSITQAGNQPQHF. Together with reference TRBV19 and TRBJ1-5, the CDR3 gives the full variable domain: DGGITQSPKYLFRKEGQNVTLSCEQNLNHDAMYWYRQDPGQGLRLIYYSQIVNDFQKGDIAEGYSVSREKKESFPLTVTSAQKNPTAFYLCASSITQAGNQPQHFGDGTRLSIL.

The gene calls are TRBV27 and TRBJ2-3, with D unclear. V lost 1 base, J lost 1 base, and 3 bases lay in between. Germline loops: CDR1 MNHEY, CDR2 SMNVEV (reference sequence). This CDR3 spans 13 amino acids. Here the CDR3 DNA reads TGTGCCAGCAGTTTATTTGGCACAGATACGCAGTATTTT. Encoded protein: CASSLFGTDTQYF.

CDR3 DNA: TGTGCCAGCAGCTTAGCCGAGGGGAACGACAATGAGCAGTTCTTC. It codes for CASSLAEGNDNEQFF. The chain has TRBV7-8 and TRBJ2-1; D could derive from TRBD1 or TRBD2 (5 bases each). CDR1 SGHVS and CDR2 FQNEAQ come from the germline V gene. CDR3 length: 15 residues. The V end was cut by 0 bases, the J end by 5 bases, with 11 bases between.

The V and J genes are TRBV5-5 and TRBJ1-3, with D hard to call. The CDR3 is 15 residues long. Trimming shortened V by 0 bases and J by 0 bases, and 7 bases separated the two germline ends. From germline, CDR1 is SGHKS and CDR2 YYEKEE (reference sequence). CDR3 residues: CASSLVEFSGNTIYF. Here the CDR3 DNA reads TGTGCCAGCAGCTTGGTTGAATTCTCTGGAAACACCATATATTTT.

V and J are TRBV19 and TRBJ2-7; 8 bases are a match to TRBD1. Germline CDR1 and CDR2: LNHDA and SQIVND (reference sequence). CDR3 length: 13 amino acids. Trimming at V came to 4 bases and at J to 2 bases, leaving 1 base not matched to a gene. This CDR3 reads CASSKTGAYEQYF. In DNA, the CDR3 is TGTGCCAGTAGTAAGACAGGGGCCTACGAGCAGTACTTC.

The chain joins TRBV11-2 to TRBJ2-1; D might be TRBD2 (6 bases). The CDR3 is 17 residues long. V lost 3 bases, J lost 0 bases, and 15 bases lay in between. From germline, CDR1 is SGHAT and CDR2 FQNNGV. CDR3 bases: TGTGCCAGCAGCTTTTCCAGCGGGCGATACTCCTACAATGAGCAGTTCTTC. This codes for CASSFSSGRYSYNEQFF.

The chain is built from TRBV4-3 and TRBJ1-2, with TRBD1 identical over 7 bases. The CDR3 consists of 17 residues. V was clipped by 2 bases and J by 1 base; unmatched bases: 10. Germline values: CDR1 LGHNA, CDR2 YSLEER. CDR3 amino acids: CASSQYRGPNVNYGYTF. The CDR3 coding sequence is TGCGCCAGCAGCCAATACAGGGGACCCAACGTTAACTATGGCTACACCTTC.

The CDR3 sequence is CASSISALWTEKNTEAFF. CDR3 sequence (DNA): TGTGCCAGTAGTATATCCGCTCTCTGGACAGAAAAGAACACTGAAGCTTTCTTT. The chain has TRBV19 and TRBJ1-1; a possible D gene is TRBD1 (6 bases). The CDR3 covers 18 residues. CDR1 and CDR2 from the germline V gene are LNHDA and SQIVND (reference sequence). V was cut by 2 bases and J by 1 base, with 20 bases left in between.

The chain is built from TRBV27 and TRBJ1-4; tentatively, D is TRBD1 (5 bases). Trimming cost V 5 bases and J 8 bases, with 21 bases left between them. The germline gives CDR1 MNHEY, CDR2 SMNVEV (reference sequence). The CDR3 has 16 residues. DNA of the CDR3: TGTGCCAGCAGTCCTCTCGCCCAGGGAGTGGTGGAAAAACTGTTTTTT. Its translation is CASSPLAQGVVEKLFF.

This clone was detected a few times. The chain recombines TRBV13 with TRBJ2-6, with TRBD1 matching 7 bases. Germline V CDR1 and CDR2: PRHDT, FYEKMQ (reference sequence). This CDR3 has 17 residues. V gave up 1 base and J gave up 0 bases; unmatched junction bases: 3. CDR3 bases: TGTGCCAGCAGCTTAGAAACAGGGGACTCTGGGGCCAACGTCCTGACTTTC. Its translation is CASSLETGDSGANVLTF.

In regard to this clone: Other DNA sequences in this sample translate to the same CDR3. The V gene is TRBV9, the J gene TRBJ2-5; no clear D. V was trimmed by 0 bases and J by 0 bases, leaving 6 bases between them. The germline gives CDR1 SGDLS, CDR2 YYNGEE. The CDR3 length is 14 residues. For the CDR3, the DNA is TGTGCCAGCAGCGTAGAAGGTTACCAAGAGACCCAGTACTTC. Protein sequence: CASSVEGYQETQYF.

This chain joins TRBV7-2 and TRBJ2-1, with a possible D match to TRBD1 (5 bases). Trimming pared 6 bases from V and 7 bases from J, leaving 7 bases between. This CDR3 has 11 amino acids. Germline V gene sequence: CDR1 SGHTA, CDR2 FQGNSA. CDR3 sequence reads: CASRQGNEQFF. Written as DNA, the CDR3 is TGTGCCAGCAGGCAGGGTAATGAGCAGTTCTTC.

V and J are TRBV9 and TRBJ1-1; the D is unclear. Germline-derived CDR1 and CDR2 are SGDLS and YYNGEE. The CDR3 length is 13 residues. Trimming cost V 0 bases and J 3 bases, with 6 bases left between them. CDR3: CASSVVRDTEAFF. The CDR3 nucleotides read TGTGCCAGCAGCGTAGTAAGGGACACTGAAGCTTTCTTT.

This chain joins TRBV29-1 and TRBJ2-6; D gene unclear. Trimming took off 4 bases at V and 0 bases at J, with 7 bases between the two ends. Germline values: CDR1 SQVTM, CDR2 ANQGSEA. CDR3 size: 14 residues. Here the CDR3 DNA reads TGCAGCGTTGTAGTGGCCTCTGGGGCCAACGTCCTGACTTTC. This gives the protein CSVVVASGANVLTF.